The 5 T cell receptor beta chains presented below share a single source sample, sequenced in a study of T-cell memory formation after mild COVID-19. TCRdb recomputed calls from the 5' RACE reads with MiXCR, one row per CDR3 protein. The data contain approximately 400,000 distinct CDR3 sequences, approximately 18% of them seen just once; the ten biggest clones take up around a fifth. The sample taken for sequencing was PBMCs or a T cell subset sorted from them (not recorded which). The receptor source for this set is a man between 18 and 35 years old who had mild COVID-19 (a few samples of this study predate the infection). Cell type and time point are not known.

The chain employs TRBV20-1 and TRBJ2-7; D might be TRBD2 (6 bases). V lost 1 base, J lost 9 bases, and 10 bases lay in between. The CDR3 has 11 residues. CDR1 is DFQATT and CDR2 is SNEGSKA in the germline V gene (reference sequence). The CDR3 sequence: CSARVGGGQYF. The CDR3 DNA follows: TGCAGTGCTAGAGTTGGGGGAGGGCAGTACTTC.

The chain uses TRBV14 and TRBJ1-2; TRBD1 is a possible D gene (5 bases). Deletions cut 3 bases from V and 4 bases from J, with 15 bases between. The CDR3 has 15 residues. Germline CDR1 SGHDN, CDR2 FVKESK. The CDR3 region has the DNA TGTGCCAGCAGCCAGAGGACGGGGCTTGGCTATGGCTACACCTTC. Its translation: CASSQRTGLGYGYTF.

This clonotype turned up a few times. The rearrangement joins TRBV24-1 to TRBJ2-3; D possibly corresponds to TRBD2 (5 bases). The CDR3 runs to 13 residues. The germline V gene has CDR1 KGHDR and CDR2 SFDVKD. V was cut by 9 bases and J by 2 bases, with 11 bases left in between. The DNA of the CDR3 is TGTGCCACCGGGCTTCGGGACACAGATACGCAGTATTTT. Protein sequence: CATGLRDTDTQYF.

This clonotype was picked up a small number of times. V usage is TRBV9 and J usage is TRBJ2-5; 11 nucleotides align to TRBD1. The ends lost 3 bases at V and 5 bases at J; junction bases unmatched: 12. The CDR3 contains 17 residues. Germline V gives CDR1 SGDLS, CDR2 YYNGEE. The CDR3 nucleotides are TGTGCCAGCAGCGCCTCCCATGGACAGGGGGCGATGGAGACCCAGTACTTC. Its translation: CASSASHGQGAMETQYF.

This clonotype appeared a few times. One junction end disagrees with the germline gene, perhaps due to a read error. The genes are TRBV6-6 and TRBJ1-1, with D uncertain. This CDR3 spans 15 amino acids. The germline V gene encodes CDR1 MNHNY and CDR2 SVGAGI (reference sequence). The CDR3 is CASSYPIWANSEAFF. Here the CDR3 DNA reads TGTGCCAGCAGTTACCCGATCTGGGCGAACTCTGAAGCTTTCTTT.